This TCR beta chain originates from a study of radiation and T cells in renal cell carcinoma. Comment on this clone: Its antigen is not known.

Study findings and constraints: Top tumor clonotypes rose in blood 2 weeks post-radiation, then contracted. Pretreatment tumor biopsies were lacking, so baseline clonotypes are unknown.

Germline lookup yields CDR1 SGHKS and CDR2 YYEKEE (reference sequence). V lost 4 bases, J lost 5 bases, and 17 bases stayed unmatched. The CDR3 is made up of 17 amino acids. This table comes from immunoSEQ multiplex PCR, and its TCRdb copy is limited to in-frame clones, with some not included. The sample lists roughly 120,000 clones; approximately 78% were seen once. Time point given: blood 2 weeks post-SBRT. Regarding treatment: 15 Gy SBRT to primary tumor, nephrectomy 4 weeks later. Blood was sampled at baseline, 2 weeks and 4 weeks after SBRT. Clear cell pathology was present in this patient's renal cell carcinoma.

The sequencing here drew on blood, taken from a patient whose treatment included radiotherapy and nephrectomy. The TCR was taken from an older woman with renal cell carcinoma. The chain is built from TRBV5-5 and TRBJ1-2, with 7 bases matching TRBD1. CDR3 amino acids: CASSDWTGIRLGYGYTF. CDR3 bases: TGTGCCAGCAGCGATTGGACAGGAATTCGTCTAGGGTATGGCTACACCTTC.